This is a list of T cell receptor beta chains from one sample in a study of shared clonotypes between healthy human individuals. TCRdb's table, derived via immunoSEQ multiplex PCR, lists solely in-frame clones and lacks some. Among roughly 2,300,000 clones, roughly 90% were seen once, and the ten largest hold 0.37%. The sequencing input was naive CD4+ T cells from PBMCs. The receptor source for this set is a man younger than 35 in good health. Some clones in this sample may be carry-over from other donors' samples. The CDR3 runs from the conserved cysteine through the conserved F or W. The order of the fields is D gene, J gene, clone size, V gene, CDR3 DNA, CDR3 protein. The D gene is left open where the match is weak. A clone size is listed for some rows: how often the clone was seen (once, few, many), or a class if it is expanded.

D gene: .; J gene: TRBJ1-6; clone size: .; V gene: TRBV13; CDR3 DNA: TGTGCCAGCAGCTTAGCGGCAGATTCACCCCTCCACTTT; CDR3 protein: CASSLAADSPLHF
D gene: .; J gene: TRBJ1-2; clone size: once; V gene: TRBV30; CDR3 DNA: TGTGCCTCTAAGACAGCAGGCGGGCATGGCTACACCTTC; CDR3 protein: CASKTAGGHGYTF
D gene: .; J gene: TRBJ2-7; clone size: .; V gene: TRBV10-2; CDR3 DNA: TGCGCCAGCAGTGAGTCGGGCAGGAGATCCTCCGAGCAGTACTTC; CDR3 protein: CASSESGRRSSEQYF
D gene: .; J gene: TRBJ1-1; clone size: few; V gene: TRBV27; CDR3 DNA: TGTGCCAGCAGACAAAGACCGGATCAAAAGAACACTGAAGCTTTCTTT; CDR3 protein: CASRQRPDQKNTEAFF
D gene: TRBD1; J gene: TRBJ2-7; clone size: .; V gene: TRBV4-3; CDR3 DNA: TGCGCCAGCAGCCAAGCGTACAGGGGAGTCGAGCAGTACTTC; CDR3 protein: CASSQAYRGVEQYF
D gene: .; J gene: TRBJ2-7; clone size: .; V gene: TRBV18; CDR3 DNA: TGTGCCAGCTCACCATCGGGTCAGGGAATCTACGAGCAGTACTTC; CDR3 protein: CASSPSGQGIYEQYF
D gene: .; J gene: TRBJ1-5; clone size: .; V gene: TRBV19; CDR3 DNA: TGTGCCAGTAGTCAATTAGGGGGTGGCAATCAGCCCCAGCATTTT; CDR3 protein: CASSQLGGGNQPQHF
D gene: .; J gene: TRBJ2-5; clone size: .; V gene: TRBV5-1; CDR3 DNA: TGCGCCAGCAGCCCACAGGGGAGGGAGACCCAGTACTTC; CDR3 protein: CASSPQGRETQYF
D gene: TRBD2; J gene: TRBJ2-5; clone size: .; V gene: TRBV7-2; CDR3 DNA: TGTGCCAGCAGCTTAGTAGTTAGCGGGAGGGCCCAAGAGACCCAGTACTTC; CDR3 protein: CASSLVVSGRAQETQYF
D gene: TRBD2; J gene: TRBJ2-2; clone size: .; V gene: TRBV7-9; CDR3 DNA: TGTGCCAGCAGCGGAGCCTTTAGCGGGAGGGCCAACACCGGGGAGCTGTTTTTT; CDR3 protein: CASSGAFSGRANTGELFF
D gene: TRBD1; J gene: TRBJ1-2; clone size: .; V gene: TRBV28; CDR3 DNA: TGTGCCAGCACCAATCAGGGGGATCCTAACTATGGCTACACCTTC; CDR3 protein: CASTNQGDPNYGYTF
D gene: .; J gene: TRBJ1-4; clone size: few; V gene: TRBV30; CDR3 DNA: TGTGCCTGGAGTGAGCGGTGGGGACTGCTTTTTTTT; CDR3 protein: CAWSERWGLLFF
D gene: TRBD1; J gene: TRBJ1-2; clone size: .; V gene: TRBV6-1; CDR3 DNA: TGTGCCAGCAGTGTCGGGACAGGGAACCAGCTCTATGGCTACACCTTC; CDR3 protein: CASSVGTGNQLYGYTF
D gene: TRBD1; J gene: TRBJ2-2; clone size: .; V gene: TRBV2; CDR3 DNA: TGTGCCAGCAGACCAAACAGGGGGCGCCGGGAAGGCGGGGAGCTGTTTTTT; CDR3 protein: CASRPNRGRREGGELFF
D gene: .; J gene: TRBJ2-1; clone size: .; V gene: TRBV25-1; CDR3 DNA: TGTGCCAGCAGTGAGGCGGGGGCTGTGGACAATGAGCAGTTCTTC; CDR3 protein: CASSEAGAVDNEQFF
D gene: TRBD1; J gene: TRBJ2-7; clone size: once; V gene: TRBV15; CDR3 DNA: TGTGCCACCAGCGGGGGACAGGGGAACTCCTACGAGCAGTACTTC; CDR3 protein: CATSGGQGNSYEQYF
D gene: .; J gene: TRBJ1-1; clone size: .; V gene: TRBV5-4; CDR3 DNA: TGTGCCAGCAGCTTGGCACGGGACGCCGGCCTAATGAACACTGAAGCTTTCTTT; CDR3 protein: CASSLARDAGLMNTEAFF
D gene: .; J gene: TRBJ2-7; clone size: .; V gene: TRBV6-1; CDR3 DNA: TGTGCCAGCATTCGAGGGGTCTTTTCATACGAGCAGTACTTC; CDR3 protein: CASIRGVFSYEQYF
D gene: TRBD2; J gene: TRBJ2-1; clone size: .; V gene: TRBV25-1; CDR3 DNA: TGTGCCAGCAGCTCCGGGGGGAATGAGCAGTTCTTC; CDR3 protein: CASSSGGNEQFF
D gene: .; J gene: TRBJ1-1; clone size: .; V gene: TRBV28; CDR3 DNA: TGTGCCAGCAGTCGTACAGGGTCGGGTGAAGCTTTCTTT; CDR3 protein: CASSRTGSGEAFF
D gene: TRBD2; J gene: TRBJ2-1; clone size: .; V gene: TRBV2; CDR3 DNA: TGTGCCAGCAGTGAAGCGCCCCGGGAGGGCGATGAGCAGTTCTTC; CDR3 protein: CASSEAPREGDEQFF
D gene: .; J gene: TRBJ2-2; clone size: few; V gene: TRBV30; CDR3 DNA: TGTGCCTGGACCTCAGGGAACACCGGGGAGCTGTTTTTT; CDR3 protein: CAWTSGNTGELFF
D gene: .; J gene: TRBJ1-1; clone size: .; V gene: TRBV9; CDR3 DNA: TGTGCCAGCAGCGTAGCTGGAGAGAACACTGAAGCTTTCTTT; CDR3 protein: CASSVAGENTEAFF
D gene: TRBD1; J gene: TRBJ1-2; clone size: .; V gene: TRBV4-3; CDR3 DNA: TGCGCCAGCAGCCAAAACAGGCAGGGGGCCGACTATGGCTACACCTTC; CDR3 protein: CASSQNRQGADYGYTF
D gene: TRBD1; J gene: TRBJ2-5; clone size: .; V gene: TRBV2; CDR3 DNA: TGTGCCAGCAGTACCGACAGGGGGACCCAGTACTTC; CDR3 protein: CASSTDRGTQYF
D gene: .; J gene: TRBJ2-2; clone size: once; V gene: TRBV19; CDR3 DNA: TGTGCCAGTAGTGGGACGCCGGGGGGGGAGCTGTTTTTT; CDR3 protein: CASSGTPGGELFF
D gene: TRBD1; J gene: TRBJ2-3; clone size: .; V gene: TRBV13; CDR3 DNA: TGTGCCAGCAGCGTCCGACAGGGAAGGACAGATACGCAGTATTTT; CDR3 protein: CASSVRQGRTDTQYF
D gene: .; J gene: TRBJ2-3; clone size: few; V gene: TRBV27; CDR3 DNA: TGTGCCAGCAGCCGTGGGAGATTGACAGATACGCAGTATTTT; CDR3 protein: CASSRGRLTDTQYF
D gene: TRBD1; J gene: TRBJ1-2; clone size: .; V gene: TRBV5-4; CDR3 DNA: TGTGCCAGCAGCTTCGTCAGGGGGGCAGAGGACTATGGCTACACCTTC; CDR3 protein: CASSFVRGAEDYGYTF
D gene: TRBD2; J gene: TRBJ2-5; clone size: .; V gene: TRBV18; CDR3 DNA: TGTGCCAGCTCACCAGGTTTAACTAGCGGGAGAACGGAGACCCAGTACTTC; CDR3 protein: CASSPGLTSGRTETQYF
D gene: TRBD2; J gene: TRBJ2-3; clone size: .; V gene: TRBV27; CDR3 DNA: TGTGCCAGCAGTTTGGGGCGGGAGGGTACCTCAGATACGCAGTATTTT; CDR3 protein: CASSLGREGTSDTQYF
D gene: .; J gene: TRBJ2-2; clone size: .; V gene: TRBV30; CDR3 DNA: TGTGCCTGGAGTGTATCTGGCGGGGAGCTGTTTTTT; CDR3 protein: CAWSVSGGELFF
D gene: .; J gene: TRBJ1-3; clone size: .; V gene: TRBV6-6; CDR3 DNA: TGTGCCAGCAGGGCAGCCCCCTCTGGAAACACCATATATTTT; CDR3 protein: CASRAAPSGNTIYF
D gene: TRBD1; J gene: TRBJ1-5; clone size: .; V gene: TRBV19; CDR3 DNA: TGTGCCAGTAGTCCAAGGACAGGCCATCAGCCCCAGCATTTT; CDR3 protein: CASSPRTGHQPQHF
D gene: .; J gene: TRBJ1-3; clone size: once; V gene: TRBV28; CDR3 DNA: TGTGCCAGCAGAATAGGGGGGGAGTACTCTGGAAACACCATATATTTT; CDR3 protein: CASRIGGEYSGNTIYF
D gene: TRBD2; J gene: TRBJ2-2; clone size: .; V gene: TRBV5-4; CDR3 DNA: TGTGCCAGCAGCTTGGGGACTAGCGGGATACGGGCCGGGGAGCTGTTTTTT; CDR3 protein: CASSLGTSGIRAGELFF
D gene: .; J gene: TRBJ1-5; clone size: .; V gene: TRBV19; CDR3 DNA: TGTGCCAGTAGTTCCGGACCCAATCAGCCCCAGCATTTT; CDR3 protein: CASSSGPNQPQHF
D gene: .; J gene: TRBJ2-1; clone size: .; V gene: TRBV18; CDR3 DNA: TGTGCCAGCTCACCAGTCCAGCTATACAATGAGCAGTTCTTC; CDR3 protein: CASSPVQLYNEQFF
D gene: TRBD2; J gene: TRBJ2-6; clone size: .; V gene: TRBV27; CDR3 DNA: TGTGCCAGCAGTGCCTACTCCCTTGGGGGGGTATACTCTGGGGCCAACGTCCTGACTTTC; CDR3 protein: CASSAYSLGGVYSGANVLTF
D gene: TRBD1; J gene: TRBJ2-2; clone size: .; V gene: TRBV10-1; CDR3 DNA: TGCGCCAGCAGTTCAGGGGGAAACACCGGGGAGCTGTTTTTT; CDR3 protein: CASSSGGNTGELFF
D gene: .; J gene: TRBJ1-3; clone size: .; V gene: TRBV5-1; CDR3 DNA: TGCGCCAGCAGCCCCGGGACAACCTTTGGAAACACCATATATTTT; CDR3 protein: CASSPGTTFGNTIYF
D gene: .; J gene: TRBJ2-1; clone size: .; V gene: TRBV10-1; CDR3 DNA: TGCGCCAGCAGTGAGACGCCCCTCGCTGAGCAGTTCTTC; CDR3 protein: CASSETPLAEQFF
D gene: .; J gene: TRBJ1-1; clone size: .; V gene: TRBV7-2; CDR3 DNA: TGTGCCAGCAGCTTGGCCGGTAGTGCTGAAGCTTTCTTT; CDR3 protein: CASSLAGSAEAFF
D gene: .; J gene: TRBJ1-2; clone size: .; V gene: TRBV7-8; CDR3 DNA: TGTGCCAGCAGCTTAGGATCGACGGGGGGCTATGGCTACACCTTC; CDR3 protein: CASSLGSTGGYGYTF
D gene: TRBD2; J gene: TRBJ2-1; clone size: .; V gene: TRBV5-6; CDR3 DNA: TGTGCCAGCAGATCACTCGGACTAGCGGCTGAGCAGTTCTTC; CDR3 protein: CASRSLGLAAEQFF
D gene: .; J gene: TRBJ1-6; clone size: .; V gene: TRBV5-6; CDR3 DNA: TGTGCCAGCAGCCAAACCGATTCACCCCTCCACTTT; CDR3 protein: CASSQTDSPLHF
D gene: .; J gene: TRBJ1-2; clone size: .; V gene: TRBV5-5; CDR3 DNA: TGTGCCAGCAGCTTCAGAATCGGCTATGGCTACACCTTC; CDR3 protein: CASSFRIGYGYTF
D gene: .; J gene: TRBJ1-1; clone size: .; V gene: TRBV19; CDR3 DNA: TGTGCCAGTACATGGACAGCGAACACTGAAGCTTTCTTT; CDR3 protein: CASTWTANTEAFF
D gene: .; J gene: TRBJ2-6; clone size: .; V gene: TRBV4-3; CDR3 DNA: TGCGCCAGCAGCCCCCAAGGAGGTTCCTCTGGGGCCAACGTCCTGACTTTC; CDR3 protein: CASSPQGGSSGANVLTF